One sample yielded the 4 T cell receptor beta chains listed below, sequenced in a study of Ad26.COV2.S vaccination and SARS-CoV-2 variants. Regarding treatment: around 19 received Ad26.COV2.S at low or high dose, single or two shots; five or six received placebo; per-sample allocation not given. Sampling was done on day 63 after the first vaccine or placebo injection. Sequencing used immunoSEQ multiplex PCR; TCRdb keeps in-frame clones, though not all of them. The profile shows roughly 400,000 clones, 89% of them singletons. Source: peripheral blood, taken in a trial of Ad26.COV2.S vaccine versus placebo. Receptors originate from a person between 18 and 59 years old who received the Ad26.COV2.S COVID-19 vaccine or a placebo.

The V gene is TRBV11-2, the J gene TRBJ2-1; D call uncertain. CDR1 is SGHAT, CDR2 FQNNGV, per germline. Trimming cost V 5 bases and J 1 base, with 12 bases left between them. This CDR3 spans 15 amino acids. This CDR3 reads CASSPEYKSYNEQFF. The CDR3 DNA is TGTGCCAGCAGCCCCGAGTATAAGTCCTACAATGAGCAGTTCTTC.

DNA of the CDR3: TGTGCCAGCAGCCGCGGGCCGCTGAGGCCCCAGCATTTT. Its protein product is CASSRGPLRPQHF. This chain uses TRBV6-6 with TRBJ1-5; D gene unclear. With 6 bases removed from V and 9 bases from J, the gap between germline ends came to 15 bases. CDR1 MNHNY and CDR2 SVGAGI come from the germline V gene (reference sequence). The length of the CDR3 is 13 residues.

The chain links TRBV28 to TRBJ2-5, with 9 bases lining up with TRBD2. Germline CDR1 and CDR2: MDHEN and SYDVKM. CDR3 length equals 18 residues. V shed 5 bases and J 4 bases; nucleotides not matched to a gene: 17. The CDR3 region is CASSLHLVAGELRETQYF. DNA of the CDR3: TGTGCCAGCAGTCTCCACCTGGTAGCGGGAGAGTTGAGAGAGACCCAGTACTTC.

The V gene is TRBV3-1 (or the pseudogene TRBV3-2), the J gene TRBJ2-3; unclear D gene. Germline V gene lookup returns CDR1 LGHDT and CDR2 YNNKEL (reference sequence). Trimming took off 2 bases at V and 4 bases at J, with 10 bases between the two ends. The CDR3 contains 14 residues. This CDR3 reads CASSQSVFADTQYF. In DNA form, the CDR3 reads TGTGCCAGCAGCCAATCGGTGTTCGCAGATACGCAGTATTTT.